The sequence of this TCR beta chain was determined in a study of tumor and adjacent non-tumor tissue in lung cancer. Turning to the study itself: Patients were aged roughly 30 to 76, roughly 9 men and a handful of women, stage I to III. Points from the study as a whole: Tumor tissue had significantly higher TCR diversity than normal lung.

RNA was extracted from bulk tissue without any cell sorting. The library came from three nested PCR rounds adapted from ARM-PCR protocols. MiXCR, applied by TCRdb to the multiplex PCR reads, yields one record per CDR3 protein. The sample holds about 80,000 distinct CDR3 sequences, 75% to 90% seen once. With regard to this clonotype: Antigen specificity is unknown. At one boundary the junction diverges from the germline segment, which might be a read error.

This clonotype was sampled from a woman between 50 and 59 years old with non-small cell lung cancer. The sequencing input was lung tumor tissue.

The CDR3 bases are TGTGCCAGCACCGTTCTCACGGGAGCGAACACCCGGGAGCTGTTCTTT. This encodes CASTVLTGANTRELFF. The rearrangement uses TRBV12-3 or TRBV12-4 and TRBJ2-2; a weak D match, TRBD2 (6 bases). This CDR3 contains 16 residues.